This T cell receptor beta chain was recorded in a study of cytomegalovirus exposure and HLA in healthy donors. Study information: The approximately 670 first-cohort repertoires and the 95 to 150 validation repertoires shared the same platform, a later analysis reported. Overall study results and limits: Specific recognition of CMV antigens was confirmed in vitro for three chains (all CMV-associated). Reportedly, cytomegalovirus status was diagnosed with high sensitivity and specificity. Listed as cytomegalovirus-associated were 170 or so TCR beta chains.

Only in-frame clones appear in the TCRdb table, and some are missing; sequencing was by immunoSEQ multiplex PCR. The sample holds about 400,000 clones; about nine tenths are singletons and the top ten take approximately 0.86%. The CDR3 is made up of 14 amino acids. The junction had 11 bases not matched to a gene; V was cut back by 11 bases and J by 5 bases. Germline V gives CDR1 MNHNS, CDR2 SASEGT. As concerns this clone: Its antigen is unidentified.

J is TRBJ2-2 and V is TRBV6-1; 7 bases agree with TRBD1. This sequence originates from a woman younger than 35 in good health and CMV-seronegative. Source material: PBMCs. CDR3 in DNA: TGTGCCGCATTAGACAGGGTTCGGACCGGGGAGCTGTTTTTT. Translation: CAALDRVRTGELFF.